The clone carrying this T cell receptor (beta chain) was seen ten or more times. Its antigen is still unknown. V shed 6 bases, J shed 0 bases, and the junction held 6 bases outside the gene matches. The CDR3 consists of 16 residues. Germline loops: CDR1 SGHAT, CDR2 FQDESV (reference sequence). Diagnoses were made from clinical symptoms, serum measures (thyroxine and TRAb), thyroid ultrasound and orbital computed tomography. About 10 ml of fresh peripheral blood supplied the PBMCs. This sample is part of a study of T cells in Graves' hyperthyroidism and ophthalmopathy. The investigators amplified TCR beta CDR3 regions from RNA transcripts. Using the HTBI primer set, a first-round RT-PCR was run on the TCR CDR3. TCRdb re-called the multiplex PCR reads with MiXCR, one entry per CDR3 protein. The data show a few hundred thousand distinct CDR3 sequences, about a sixth seen once. Study-level results: Most clonotypes that expanded in the thyroid above 0.001 also showed up in blood. Before onset, ophthalmopathy was predicted by the model a median approximately 6.6 months earlier.

This sequence originates from a woman aged 40 to 50 with Graves' ophthalmopathy. The chain has TRBV11-1 and TRBJ1-5; the match to TRBD1 covers 9 bases. The sequencing input was blood. CDR3 sequence: CASSPGTGNSNQPQHF. CDR3 nucleotide sequence: TGTGCCAGCAGTCCAGGGACAGGGAATAGCAATCAGCCCCAGCATTTT. Complete variable domain (other parts from reference TRBV11-1 and TRBJ1-5): EAEVAQSPRYKITEKSQAVAFWCDPISGHATLYWYRQILGQGPELLVQFQDESVVDDSQLPKDRFSAERLKGVDSTLKIQPAELGDSAMYLCASSPGTGNSNQPQHFGDGTRLSIL.